This paragraph covers one TCR beta chain sequence. Its specificity is unknown. The TCR library protocol attached unique molecular identifiers to the individual cDNA molecules. TCRdb independently ran MiXCR on the 5' RACE reads; one entry per CDR3 protein. Of some 87,000 distinct CDR3 sequences listed, 13% are singletons. The sample belongs to a study of early T cells in non-severe SARS-CoV-2 infection. Study information: From unsorted whole blood, bulk RNA was sequenced, and the chains remained unpaired. Broader study findings: Anti-spike CD8 specificities were favored by VDJdb matching, whose results missed private and CD4 specificities.

Trimming left V 5 bases short and J 4 bases short, with 10 bases between. There are 12 residues in the CDR3. Germline CDR1 and CDR2: SGDLS and YYNGEE. The sample was whole blood. The clonotype originates from an adult who was a healthcare worker with PCR-confirmed SARS-CoV-2 infection or an uninfected control (not recorded which). The chain recombines TRBV9 with TRBJ2-7; D perhaps matches TRBD1 (6 bases). This chain's CDR3 is CASSRTDYEQYF. CDR3 nucleotides: TGTGCCAGCAGTAGGACAGATTACGAGCAGTACTTC.